The 19 T cell receptor beta chains below come from one sample, sequenced in a study of blood T cells in healthy people across ages. A second about 7 to 12 cycle PCR used barcoded and J-beta primers. TCRdb used MiXCR to reprocess the 5' RACE reads, holding one entry per CDR3 protein. The sample holds about 1,400,000 distinct CDR3 sequences, 35% to 45% seen once. Input material: blood. The receptors were gathered from a woman younger than 30 in good health.

This clonotype occurred a few times. The chain uses TRBV20-1 and TRBJ2-1; TRBD2 aligns across 11 bases. Germline trimming cut 4 bases from V and 7 bases from J; bases unmatched to any gene: 6. The CDR3 spans 14 residues. The germline gives CDR1 DFQATT, CDR2 SNEGSKA (reference sequence). The CDR3: CSAIAGGWGNEQFF. As DNA, the CDR3 is TGCAGTGCTATAGCGGGGGGGTGGGGTAATGAGCAGTTCTTC.

The rearrangement joins TRBV4-2 to TRBJ2-5; D perhaps matches TRBD2 (5 bases). The J call may be faulty, since TRBJ2-7 better matches the DNA end. Germline CDR1 LGHNA, CDR2 YNFKEQ. CDR3 length: 16 amino acids. The CDR3 spells CASSEARQEVNYEQYF. As DNA, the CDR3 is TGTGCCAGCAGCGAAGCTCGGCAGGAGGTCAACTACGAGCAGTACTTC.

This clonotype was seen more than once but under ten times. The rearrangement joins TRBV12-3 or TRBV12-4 to TRBJ1-2; maybe TRBD1 (6 bases). Trimming cost V 2 bases and J 6 bases, with 7 bases left between them. This CDR3 is built from 12 residues. The CDR3 DNA sequence: TGTGCCAGCAGTTTAAGGGACAATGGCTACACCTTC. Protein: CASSLRDNGYTF.

V is TRBV20-1 and J is TRBJ1-2; no firm D call. Germline CDR1 is DFQATT and CDR2 is SNEGSKA (reference sequence). V was trimmed by 5 bases and J by 4 bases, leaving 8 bases between them. This CDR3 comprises 11 residues. CDR3 residues: CSAYSPYGYTF. The CDR3 coding sequence is TGCAGTGCTTACTCCCCCTATGGCTACACCTTC.

The V call is TRBV20-1, the J call TRBJ1-2, with a weak D call TRBD1 (5 bases). The germline CDR1 and CDR2 sequences are DFQATT and SNEGSKA (reference sequence). The CDR3 runs 14 residues. V dropped 0 bases and J dropped 0 bases, with 8 bases sitting between them. The CDR3 region has the DNA TGCAGTGCTAGAGACCGGGGCGCTAACTATGGCTACACCTTC. Amino acid sequence: CSARDRGANYGYTF.

This clonotype has just a few counts. The CDR3 here is CASRQLSRGEQYF. In nucleotides, the CDR3 is TGTGCCAGCAGGCAATTGTCTAGGGGCGAGCAGTACTTC. The chain employs TRBV3-1 and TRBJ2-7, with a possible D match to TRBD1 (5 bases). Trimming shortened V by 6 bases and J by 6 bases, and 15 bases separated the two germline ends. Looked up from germline, CDR1 is LGHDT and CDR2 is YNNKEL (reference sequence). The CDR3 length is 13 residues.

The V gene is TRBV5-5, the J gene TRBJ1-2; D unresolved. This CDR3 region has 14 residues. V lost 6 bases to trimming and J lost 2 bases, with 14 bases between them. Germline-derived CDR1 and CDR2 are SGHKS and YYEKEE (reference sequence). The CDR3 DNA follows: TGTGCCAGCAAGCAGGACGCCTGGAACTATGGCTACACCTTC. Residues: CASKQDAWNYGYTF.

The chain employs TRBV6-1 and TRBJ2-1; D gene uncertain. Trimming removed 7 bases from V and 7 bases from J, with 14 bases in between. The CDR3 runs 13 residues. The germline gives CDR1 MNHNS, CDR2 SASEGT. This CDR3 is CASIRGSANEQFF. CDR3 coding DNA: TGTGCCAGCATACGTGGTTCGGCGAATGAGCAGTTCTTC.

This chain uses TRBV4-1 with TRBJ2-2, with D tentatively TRBD1 (6 bases). The CDR3 has 17 residues. V gave up 4 bases and J gave up 2 bases, with 17 bases separating them. Germline CDR1 reads MGHRA; CDR2 reads YSYEKL. In nucleotides, the CDR3 is TGCGCCAGCAGCCCCCAGCGTGGGACAACAAACACCGGGGAGCTGTTTTTT. As protein: CASSPQRGTTNTGELFF.

The chain is built from TRBV12-3 or TRBV12-4 and TRBJ2-3, with D maybe TRBD2 (5 bases). With 3 bases removed from V and 5 bases from J, the gap between germline ends came to 12 bases. The CDR3 length is 14 residues. The DNA of the CDR3 is TGTGCCAGCAGTTTCGGGTCGGCGGGAGATACGCAGTATTTT. Encoded protein: CASSFGSAGDTQYF.

This clonotype was detected only a few times. The chain joins TRBV20-1 to TRBJ1-1; D is possibly TRBD1 (5 bases). The V gene's germline CDR1 is DFQATT and CDR2 SNEGSKA (reference sequence). V lost 3 bases, J lost 2 bases, and 13 bases lay in between. There are 14 residues in the CDR3. The CDR3 protein is CSASGGGDNTEAFF. The CDR3 coding sequence is TGCAGTGCTAGTGGGGGGGGGGATAACACTGAAGCTTTCTTT.

This clonotype was observed a handful of times. V usage is TRBV7-6 and J usage is TRBJ2-3, with 7 nucleotides matching TRBD2. CDR1 SGHVS and CDR2 FNYEAQ come from the germline V gene. V lost 1 base, J lost 1 base, and 5 bases stayed unmatched. The CDR3 covers 16 residues. DNA for the CDR3: TGTGCCAGCAGCTTAGAGCGGGCGGGGGGCACAGATACGCAGTATTTT. Protein: CASSLERAGGTDTQYF.

This chain connects TRBV5-1 to TRBJ1-1, with 8 positions matching TRBD1. This CDR3 has 13 residues. J was trimmed by 6 bases and V by 3 bases; bases with no gene match: 4. Germline CDR1 and CDR2: SGHRS and YFSETQ. CDR3 in DNA: TGCGCCAGCAGCTCGGACAGGGCCTCTGAAGCTTTCTTT. Encoded protein: CASSSDRASEAFF. Together with reference TRBV5-1 and TRBJ1-1, the CDR3 gives the full variable domain: KAGVTQTPRYLIKTRGQQVTLSCSPISGHRSVSWYQQTPGQGLQFLFEYFSETQRNKGNFPGRFSGRQFSNSRSEMNVSTLELGDSALYLCASSSDRASEAFFGQGTRLTVV.

The chain carries TRBV27 and TRBJ2-7; 7 nucleotides line up with TRBD1. This CDR3 is built from 13 residues. The ends lost 5 bases at V and 7 bases at J; junction bases unmatched: 8. The germline CDR1 and CDR2 sequences are MNHEY and SMNVEV (reference sequence). The CDR3 reads CASSIQQGWEQYF. The CDR3 DNA reads TGTGCCAGCAGTATCCAACAGGGGTGGGAGCAGTACTTC.

Only one count was recorded for this clonotype. V is TRBV7-2 and J is TRBJ2-2, with D possibly TRBD1 on 5 matching bases. CDR1 and CDR2 from the germline V gene are SGHTA and FQGNSA. V lost 5 bases and J 6 bases, leaving 19 bases between the germline ends. This CDR3 has 16 amino acids. The CDR3 spells CASSNTRDSIAGELFF. The CDR3 DNA sequence: TGTGCCAGCAGCAACACCCGAGACAGTATAGCCGGGGAGCTGTTTTTT.

The J gene is TRBJ2-3, the V gene TRBV20-1, with 8 bases lining up with TRBD2. Germline V lookup: CDR1 DFQATT, CDR2 SNEGSKA (reference sequence). V shed 6 bases and J 2 bases; nucleotides not matched to a gene: 13. This CDR3 has 16 amino acids. This CDR3 is CSAPRRAGEATDTQYF. The CDR3 DNA sequence: TGCAGTGCCCCCCGACGAGCGGGAGAGGCCACAGATACGCAGTATTTT.

The chain combines TRBV25-1 with TRBJ2-1, with 12 bases aligning to TRBD2. Germline V CDR1 and CDR2: MGHDK, SYGVNS. CDR3 length: 14 residues. The J segment lost 11 bases and the V segment lost 10 bases, leaving 12 bases of the junction unmatched. CDR3 nucleotides: TGTGCCACCCGGAGGACTAGCGGGATCGTTAAGCAGTTCTTC. Its protein is CATRRTSGIVKQFF.

The chain joins TRBV6-1 to TRBJ1-2; D uncertain. The CDR3 has 17 residues. V dropped 1 base and J dropped 8 bases, with 23 bases sitting between them. Looked up from germline, CDR1 is MNHNS and CDR2 is SASEGT. The CDR3, as DNA: TGTGCCAGCAGTGAAGTTCTCAGTTACGGAACGGCGAGAGGCTACACCTTC. The encoded protein is CASSEVLSYGTARGYTF.

The V gene is TRBV3-1, the J gene TRBJ2-1; 10 bases map to TRBD1. Germline V gene sequence: CDR1 LGHDT, CDR2 YNNKEL (reference sequence). V gave up 3 bases and J gave up 13 bases; unmatched junction bases: 3. This CDR3 is built from 12 residues. CDR3 protein: CASSQGTGVQFF. The CDR3 nucleotides are TGTGCCAGCAGCCAGGGGACAGGGGTTCAGTTCTTC.